The clone carrying this T cell receptor (beta chain) is medium-sized. Profiling relied on immunoSEQ multiplex PCR, and the TCRdb table lists in-frame clones only, not all of them. The table lists approximately 250,000 clones, around 86% of them singletons, with around 9% in the top ten. V lost 0 bases, J lost 5 bases, and 8 bases stayed unmatched. The CDR3 is 16 amino acids. Germline values: CDR1 SNHLY, CDR2 FYNNEI. The entry originates in a study of blood T cell repertoires in COVID-19. The overall study: Nucleic acid was either cDNA or gDNA, and it came from T cells, B-cell-depleted T cells, or PBMCs.

This TCR derives from a middle-aged man with active or convalescent COVID-19. Input material: peripheral blood. The gene calls are TRBV2 and TRBJ2-5, with TRBD1 identical over 8 bases. The CDR3 here is CASSEARTGLWETQYF. The CDR3, as DNA: TGTGCCAGCAGTGAAGCGAGGACAGGGCTCTGGGAGACCCAGTACTTC.